This T cell receptor beta chain was observed in a study of blood T cell repertoires in COVID-19. Study information: Acute-phase and convalescent COVID-19 samples originated in the United States, Italy and Spain. PBMCs, B-cell-depleted T cells, or T cells were the source of the cDNA or gDNA that made up the material.

In the source study's methods: Amplification of reference gene primers provided the estimated nucleated cell counts. Produced via immunoSEQ multiplex PCR; TCRdb's table is partial and in-frame only. V and J calls plus clone size are reproduced from that table; the DNA served to infer D and trimming. The sample yields roughly 150,000 clones, more than 65% seen once. Per germline, CDR1 SGHAT and CDR2 FQNNGV. This CDR3 contains 17 residues. J gave up 0 bases and V 5 bases, and 10 bases lay outside the gene matches. Sequenced: peripheral blood. The clonotype originates from a man in his fifties or sixties with acute or convalescent COVID-19. This chain joins TRBV11-2 and TRBJ1-1, with TRBD1 matching 9 bases. CDR3 sequence: CASSPFGTGLLNTEAFF. CDR3 nucleotides: TGTGCCAGCAGCCCGTTCGGGACAGGGCTTTTGAACACTGAAGCTTTCTTT.